Following are 14 T cell receptor beta chains from one sample sequenced in a study of shared clonotypes between healthy human individuals. Libraries were prepared by immunoSEQ multiplex PCR; TCRdb keeps only in-frame clonotypes and omits some of them. The sample yields over a million clones, roughly 96% seen once. Sequencing used naive CD4+ T cells sorted from blood. Sample subset: CD45RA+ positively selected. These receptors were obtained from a man between 25 and 39 years old in good health.

J is TRBJ2-7 and V is TRBV5-1; D possibly corresponds to TRBD2 (6 bases). The germline gives CDR1 SGHRS, CDR2 YFSETQ. V lost 2 bases, J lost 2 bases, and 17 bases lay in between. The CDR3 covers 16 residues. CDR3 in DNA: TGCGCCAGCAGCTTCGGTGGGGACGGAGGGCCCTACGAGCAGTACTTC. Translating gives CASSFGGDGGPYEQYF.

On this clone: The junction shows a germline mismatch at one end, possibly a read error. The rearrangement joins TRBV4-2 to TRBJ1-2; 9 bases map to TRBD1. The CDR3 extends over 16 amino acids. Germline lookup yields CDR1 LGHNA and CDR2 YNFKEQ. The CDR3 DNA reads as TGTGCCAGCGGCCAGGGACAGGGCGGGGGTAGGGTAGGCTACACCTTC. Translation: CASGQGQGGGRVGYTF.

The chain links TRBV30 to TRBJ1-2, with D perhaps TRBD1 (5 bases). Germline V gives CDR1 GTSNPN, CDR2 SVGIG (reference sequence). With 1 base removed from V and 5 bases from J, the gap between germline ends came to 17 bases. The CDR3 totals 15 residues. The CDR3, as DNA: TGTGCCTGGAGTGGTACAGGACCCTCTGGGTATGGCTACACCTTC. Protein sequence: CAWSGTGPSGYGYTF.

V gene TRBV19 combines with J gene TRBJ2-3, with TRBD2 matching over 9 bases. The CDR3 has 15 amino acids. J was trimmed by 2 bases and V by 7 bases; bases with no gene match: 7. CDR1 is LNHDA, CDR2 SQIVND, per germline (reference sequence). CDR3 nucleotides: TGTGCCAGTAAGTCAGCGGGAGGACCCACAGATACGCAGTATTTT. Translating gives CASKSAGGPTDTQYF.

This chain connects TRBV11-3 to TRBJ2-3; possible D gene TRBD2, 6 bases. Germline-derived CDR1 and CDR2 are SGHNT and YENEEA. The V gene lost 8 bases and the J gene lost 5 bases, with 17 bases spanning the gap. This CDR3 contains 14 residues. This chain's CDR3 is CASSSGVPQDTQYF. For the CDR3, the DNA is TGTGCCAGCTCATCGGGAGTCCCCCAAGATACGCAGTATTTT. The full variable domain, rest sourced from reference TRBV11-3 and TRBJ2-3, is EAGVVQSPRYKIIEKKQPVAFWCNPISGHNTLYWYLQNLGQGPELLIRYENEEAVDDSQLPKDRFSAERLKGVDSTLKIQPAELGDSAVYLCASSSGVPQDTQYFGPGTRLTVL.

This chain joins TRBV6-1 and TRBJ2-7; 8 nucleotides align to TRBD2. This CDR3 is built from 14 residues. Looked up from germline, CDR1 is MNHNS and CDR2 is SASEGT. The V and J ends lost 6 bases and 1 base, in that order; junction bases with no gene match: 5. CDR3 protein: CASRTGTSSYEQYF. The CDR3 DNA follows: TGTGCCAGCAGGACCGGGACTAGTTCCTACGAGCAGTACTTC.

This clone was found once. The chain is built from TRBV6-5 and TRBJ2-3; D unresolved. V dropped 8 bases and J dropped 3 bases, with 15 bases sitting between them. The germline V gene encodes CDR1 MNHEY and CDR2 SVGAGI. The CDR3 runs 14 residues. CDR3 residues: CASGRELSTDTQYF. CDR3 coding DNA: TGTGCCAGCGGAAGAGAACTCTCGACAGATACGCAGTATTTT.

This chain's CDR3 is CASSADSGTSSYNEQFF. CDR3 bases: TGTGCCAGCAGTGCAGATTCCGGGACCTCCTCCTACAATGAGCAGTTCTTC. The chain has TRBV6-1 and TRBJ2-1, with D perhaps TRBD1 or TRBD2 (5 bases each). CDR1 is MNHNS and CDR2 is SASEGT in the germline V gene. The CDR3 runs 17 residues. Trimming removed 4 bases from V and 0 bases from J, with 16 bases in between.

The V call is TRBV28, the J call TRBJ1-5, with TRBD1 identical over 9 bases. V was clipped by 6 bases and J by 5 bases; unmatched bases: 17. Per germline, CDR1 MDHEN and CDR2 SYDVKM. The CDR3 is 18 amino acids. The CDR3 DNA sequence: TGTGCCAGCAGCTTCTCCCCAGGACAGGGGAAGGGGGATCAGCCCCAGCATTTT. Residues: CASSFSPGQGKGDQPQHF.

The chain is built from TRBV18 and TRBJ2-2; D remains unclear. Germline V gene sequence: CDR1 KGHSH, CDR2 LQKENI. V lost 0 bases and J lost 0, with 8 bases in between. The CDR3 consists of 16 residues. This chain's CDR3 is CASSPPAGTNTGELFF. Here the CDR3 DNA reads TGTGCCAGCTCACCACCTGCCGGTACGAACACCGGGGAGCTGTTTTTT.

This clone was observed a single time. The chain links TRBV10-3 to TRBJ1-1; D is perhaps TRBD1 (5 bases). CDR1 is ENHRY and CDR2 is SYGVKD in the germline V gene. Trimming cost V 8 bases and J 0 bases, with 7 bases left between them. CDR3 length: 12 residues. Written as DNA, the CDR3 is TGTGCCATCGCACAGGTGAACACTGAAGCTTTCTTT. This translates into CAIAQVNTEAFF.

The genes are TRBV30 and TRBJ1-2, with 8 bases that match TRBD1. The CDR3 has 16 residues. Germline CDR1 and CDR2: GTSNPN and SVGIG (reference sequence). V trimming: 2 bases; J trimming: 1 base; junction bases outside the gene matches: 9. The CDR3 bases are TGTGCCTGGAGTAAGCCCGGGACAGGCGGTAACTATGGCTACACCTTC. It specifies CAWSKPGTGGNYGYTF.

The chain couples TRBV30 to TRBJ2-7, with 11 bases aligning to TRBD2. Germline V lookup: CDR1 GTSNPN, CDR2 SVGIG (reference sequence). V lost 8 bases to trimming and J lost 4 bases; unmatched junction nucleotides: 7. This CDR3 spans 13 amino acids. The CDR3 protein is CAGQGLADYEQYF. The CDR3 nucleotides are TGTGCCGGACAGGGACTAGCGGATTACGAGCAGTACTTC.

The V and J genes are TRBV7-9 and TRBJ2-5; 9 nucleotides agree with TRBD2. This CDR3 comprises 17 residues. Germline CDR1 SEHNR, CDR2 FQNEAQ (reference sequence). V shed 4 bases, J shed 7 bases, and the junction held 16 bases outside the gene matches. The CDR3, as DNA: TGTGCCAGCAGCTCCCTCCTTGCGGGAGGGCCTTTAGGGACCCAGTACTTC. This translates into CASSSLLAGGPLGTQYF.